This T cell receptor (beta chain) was retrieved from a study of cytomegalovirus exposure and HLA in healthy donors. The overall study: Approximately 200 million T cells yielded 90 million to 130 million unique TCR beta sequences in earlier analysis.

The J segment lost 9 bases and the V segment lost 6 bases, leaving 8 bases of the junction unmatched. Germline V gene data show CDR1 as MNHEY and CDR2 as SVGAGI. This CDR3 contains 14 residues. Comment on this clone: What it binds is unknown.

The PCR used 60 Vbeta and 13 Jbeta primers. Some clones are missing from TCRdb's copy, which holds only in-frame ones; the method was immunoSEQ multiplex PCR. The table records 200,000 to 250,000 clones, around 80% of them present only once. Whole-study findings and limits: Cytomegalovirus-associated TCR beta chains were listed, numbering roughly 150.

These donors, healthy bone marrow donors, were studied. At collection, donors were nominally healthy, but unrecorded immune exposures were probable. The rearrangement joins TRBV6-5 to TRBJ1-6; TRBD1 agrees at 7 bases. Sequenced sample: PBMCs. The clonotype comes from a male donor in good health and CMV-seronegative. The CDR3 nucleotides read TGTGCCAGCAGACGACAACGGGACAGTTCACCCCTCCACTTT. It is translated as CASRRQRDSSPLHF.